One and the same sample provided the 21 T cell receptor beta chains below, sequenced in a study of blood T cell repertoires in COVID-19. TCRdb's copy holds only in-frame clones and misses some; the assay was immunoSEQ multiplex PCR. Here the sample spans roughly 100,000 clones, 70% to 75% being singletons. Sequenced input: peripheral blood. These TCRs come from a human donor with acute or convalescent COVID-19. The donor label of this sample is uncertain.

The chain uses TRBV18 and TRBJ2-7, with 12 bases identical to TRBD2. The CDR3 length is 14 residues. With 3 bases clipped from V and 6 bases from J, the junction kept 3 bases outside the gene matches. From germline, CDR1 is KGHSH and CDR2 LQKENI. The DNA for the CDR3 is TGTGCCAGCTCACCGACTAGCGGGGGATCCGAGCAGTACTTC. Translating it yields CASSPTSGGSEQYF.

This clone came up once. For the CDR3, the DNA is TGTGCCACCAGCACCCCTGCTTGGTCGTCGCCTGCGGTGAACACTGAAGCTTTCTTT. It specifies CATSTPAWSSPAVNTEAFF. The chain combines TRBV15 with TRBJ1-1; the D is unclear. V was pared by 4 bases and J by 0 bases, with 24 bases between. CDR1 is LNHNV, CDR2 YYDKDF, per germline (reference sequence). This CDR3 region has 19 residues.

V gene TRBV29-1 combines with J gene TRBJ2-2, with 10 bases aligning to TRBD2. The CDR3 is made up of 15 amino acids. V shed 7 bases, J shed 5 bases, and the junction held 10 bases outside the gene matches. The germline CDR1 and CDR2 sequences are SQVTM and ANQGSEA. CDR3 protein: CSASPAGGRTGELFF. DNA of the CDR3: TGCAGCGCCTCACCAGCGGGGGGGAGAACCGGGGAGCTGTTTTTT.

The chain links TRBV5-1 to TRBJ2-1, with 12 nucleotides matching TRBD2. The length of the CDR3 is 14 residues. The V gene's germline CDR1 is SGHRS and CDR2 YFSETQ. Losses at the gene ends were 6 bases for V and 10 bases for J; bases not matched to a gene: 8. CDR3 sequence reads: CASTWSSGGEEQFF. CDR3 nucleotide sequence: TGCGCCAGCACTTGGTCTAGCGGGGGGGAAGAGCAGTTCTTC.

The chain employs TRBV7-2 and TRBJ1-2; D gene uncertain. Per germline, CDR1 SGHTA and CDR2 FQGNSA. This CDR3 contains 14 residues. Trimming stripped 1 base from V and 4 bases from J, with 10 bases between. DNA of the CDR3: TGTGCCAGCAGCTTAGTTCCGGGAGGCTATGGCTACACCTTC. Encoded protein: CASSLVPGGYGYTF.

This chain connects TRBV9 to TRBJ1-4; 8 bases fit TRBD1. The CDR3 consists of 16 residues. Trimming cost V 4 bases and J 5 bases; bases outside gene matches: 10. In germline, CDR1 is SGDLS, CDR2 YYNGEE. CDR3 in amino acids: CASSPNQGAKNEKLFF. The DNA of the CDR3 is TGTGCCAGCAGCCCAAATCAGGGGGCCAAGAATGAAAAACTGTTTTTT.

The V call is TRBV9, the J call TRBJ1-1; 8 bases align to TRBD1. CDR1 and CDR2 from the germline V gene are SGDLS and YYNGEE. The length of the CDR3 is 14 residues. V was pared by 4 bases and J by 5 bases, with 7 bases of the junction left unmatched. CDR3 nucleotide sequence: TGTGCCAGCAGCCCTCGGACAGGGAAGACTGAAGCTTTCTTT. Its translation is CASSPRTGKTEAFF. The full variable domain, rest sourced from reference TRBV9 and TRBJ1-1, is DSGVTQTPKHLITATGQRVTLRCSPRSGDLSVYWYQQSLDQGLQFLIQYYNGEERAKGNILERFSAQQFPDLHSELNLSSLELGDSALYFCASSPRTGKTEAFFGQGTRLTVV.

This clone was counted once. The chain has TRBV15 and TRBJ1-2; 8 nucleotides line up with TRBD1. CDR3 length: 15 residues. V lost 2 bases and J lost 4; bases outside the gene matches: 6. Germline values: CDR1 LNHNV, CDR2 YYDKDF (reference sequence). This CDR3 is CATSRLDRDGYGYTF. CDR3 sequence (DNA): TGTGCCACCAGCAGACTGGACAGGGATGGCTATGGCTACACCTTC. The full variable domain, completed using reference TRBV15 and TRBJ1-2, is DAMVIQNPRYQVTQFGKPVTLSCSQTLNHNVMYWYQQKSSQAPKLLFHYYDKDFNNEADTPDNFQSRRPNTSFCFLDIRSPGLGDTAMYLCATSRLDRDGYGYTFGSGTRLTVV.

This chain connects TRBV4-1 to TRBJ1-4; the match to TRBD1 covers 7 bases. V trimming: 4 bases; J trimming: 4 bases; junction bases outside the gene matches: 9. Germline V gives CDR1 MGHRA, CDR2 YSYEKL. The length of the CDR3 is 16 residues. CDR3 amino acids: CASSRSYRDSNEKLFF. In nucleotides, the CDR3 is TGCGCCAGCAGCCGCTCCTATCGGGACAGTAATGAAAAACTGTTTTTT.

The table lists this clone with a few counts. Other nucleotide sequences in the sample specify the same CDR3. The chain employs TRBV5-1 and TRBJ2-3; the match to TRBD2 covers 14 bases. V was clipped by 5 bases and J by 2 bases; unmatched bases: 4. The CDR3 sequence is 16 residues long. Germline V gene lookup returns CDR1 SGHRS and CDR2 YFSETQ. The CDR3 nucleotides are TGCGCCAGCAGGAGGACTAGCGGGGGGCCCACAGATACGCAGTATTTT. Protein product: CASRRTSGGPTDTQYF.

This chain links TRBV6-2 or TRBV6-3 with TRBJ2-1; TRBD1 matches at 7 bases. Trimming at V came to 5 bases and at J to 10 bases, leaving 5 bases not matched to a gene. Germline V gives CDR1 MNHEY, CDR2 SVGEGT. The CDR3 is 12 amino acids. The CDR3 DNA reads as TGTGCCAGCAGTCCCGACAGGGACGAGCAGTTCTTC. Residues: CASSPDRDEQFF.

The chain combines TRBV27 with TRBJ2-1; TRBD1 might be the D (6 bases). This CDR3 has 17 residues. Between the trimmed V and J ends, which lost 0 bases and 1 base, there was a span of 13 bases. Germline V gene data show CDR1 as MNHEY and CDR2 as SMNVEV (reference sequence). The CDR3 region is CASSLSRIQGSYNEQFF. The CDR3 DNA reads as TGTGCCAGCAGTTTATCGCGTATACAGGGTTCCTACAATGAGCAGTTCTTC.

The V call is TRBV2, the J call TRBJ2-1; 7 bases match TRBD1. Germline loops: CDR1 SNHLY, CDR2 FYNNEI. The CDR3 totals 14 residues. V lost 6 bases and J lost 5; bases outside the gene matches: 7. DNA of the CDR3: TGTGCCAGCAGCTCTCTCGGGACAGACAATGAGCAGTTCTTC. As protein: CASSSLGTDNEQFF.

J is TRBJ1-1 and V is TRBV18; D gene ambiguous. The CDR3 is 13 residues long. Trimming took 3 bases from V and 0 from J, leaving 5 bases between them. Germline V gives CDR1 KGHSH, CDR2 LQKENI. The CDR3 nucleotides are TGTGCCAGCTCACCTCGGTTGAACACTGAAGCTTTCTTT. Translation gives CASSPRLNTEAFF.

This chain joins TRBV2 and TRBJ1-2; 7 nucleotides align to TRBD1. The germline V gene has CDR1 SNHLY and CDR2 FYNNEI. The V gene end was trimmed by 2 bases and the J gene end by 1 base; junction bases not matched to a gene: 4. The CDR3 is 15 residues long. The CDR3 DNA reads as TGTGCCAGCAGTGAAAAGACAGGGTATAACTATGGCTACACCTTC. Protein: CASSEKTGYNYGYTF.

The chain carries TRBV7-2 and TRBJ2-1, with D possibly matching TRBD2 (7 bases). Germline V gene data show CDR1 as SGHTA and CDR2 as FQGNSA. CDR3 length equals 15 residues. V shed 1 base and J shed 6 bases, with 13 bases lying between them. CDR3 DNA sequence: TGTGCCAGCAGCTTAGGCGGGGGCTCTACCAATGAGCAGTTCTTC. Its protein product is CASSLGGGSTNEQFF.

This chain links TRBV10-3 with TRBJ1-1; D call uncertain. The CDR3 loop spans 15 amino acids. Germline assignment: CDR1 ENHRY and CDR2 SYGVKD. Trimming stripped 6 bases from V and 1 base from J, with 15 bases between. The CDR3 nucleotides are TGTGCCATCAGCATCGGGTCTCGGGAGAACACTGAAGCTTTCTTT. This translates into CAISIGSRENTEAFF.

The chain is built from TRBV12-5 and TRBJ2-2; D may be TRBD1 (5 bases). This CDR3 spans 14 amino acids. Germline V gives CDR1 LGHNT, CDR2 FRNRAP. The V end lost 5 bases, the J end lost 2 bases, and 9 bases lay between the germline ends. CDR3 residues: CASGPGPNTGELFF. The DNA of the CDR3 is TGTGCTAGTGGTCCAGGGCCAAACACCGGGGAGCTGTTTTTT.

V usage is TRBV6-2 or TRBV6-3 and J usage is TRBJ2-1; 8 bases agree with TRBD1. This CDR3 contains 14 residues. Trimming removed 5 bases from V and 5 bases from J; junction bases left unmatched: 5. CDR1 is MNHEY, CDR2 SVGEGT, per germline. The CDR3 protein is CASSQGQVDNEQFF. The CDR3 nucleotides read TGTGCCAGCAGTCAGGGACAGGTGGACAATGAGCAGTTCTTC.

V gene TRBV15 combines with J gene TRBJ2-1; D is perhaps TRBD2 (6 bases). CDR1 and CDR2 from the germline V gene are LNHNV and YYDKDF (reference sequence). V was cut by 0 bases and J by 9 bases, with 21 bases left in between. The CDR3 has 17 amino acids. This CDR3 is CATSRDRGSGATSEQFF. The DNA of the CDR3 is TGTGCCACCAGCAGAGATAGGGGTAGCGGAGCTACAAGTGAGCAGTTCTTC.

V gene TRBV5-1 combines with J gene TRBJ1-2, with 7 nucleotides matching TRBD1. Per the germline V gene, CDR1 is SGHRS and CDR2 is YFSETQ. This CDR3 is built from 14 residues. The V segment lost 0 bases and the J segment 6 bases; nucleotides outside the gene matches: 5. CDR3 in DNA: TGCGCCAGCAGCTTGGCCGGGACAGAGGATGGCTACACCTTC. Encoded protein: CASSLAGTEDGYTF.